Listed below are T cell receptor beta chains from one sample, sequenced in a study of identical twins. Using its own MiXCR run on the 5' RACE reads, TCRdb lists one record per CDR3 protein. The profile shows about 690,000 distinct CDR3 sequences, around 5.7% of them singletons. Sequencing was carried out using naive T cells sorted from blood. Receptor source: a young man in good health. CDR3s include the opening cysteine and the closing phenylalanine or tryptophan. D genes are given only for firm matches. Clone size appears in some rows only: once, few, many, or a class for an expanded clone.

J	size	V	D	DNA	CDR3
TRBJ2-1	many	TRBV20-1	NA	TGCAGCGCGAGGACTTCCGGATACAATGAGCAGTTCTTC	CSARTSGYNEQFF
TRBJ2-1	many	TRBV29-1	NA	TGCAGCGTTGAAGAGGCATACAATGAGCAGTTCTTC	CSVEEAYNEQFF
TRBJ2-1	few	TRBV2	NA	TGTGCCAGCAGTGAAAGAGAAGTGATCCACAATGAGCAGTTCTTC	CASSEREVIHNEQFF
TRBJ2-5	many	TRBV10-3	NA	TGTGCCATCAGAGAGCAAGAGACCCAGTACTTC	CAIREQETQYF
TRBJ2-1	NA	TRBV12-3/TRBV12-4	NA	TGTGCCACCGCTGGCTCCTACAATGAGCAGTTCTTC	CATAGSYNEQFF
TRBJ1-2	few	TRBV12-3/TRBV12-4	TRBD1	TGTGCCAGCAGTTTTACAGGGGGCGGCAATTATGGCTACACCTTC	CASSFTGGGNYGYTF
TRBJ2-6	few	TRBV4-1	NA	TGCGCCAGCAGCCAAGAAGCGTGGGGGGCCAACGTCCTGACTTTC	CASSQEAWGANVLTF
TRBJ2-3	many	TRBV20-1	NA	TGCAGTGCTAGGAACTGGGACACGGATACGCAGTATTTT	CSARNWDTDTQYF
TRBJ2-1	many	TRBV15	TRBD2	TGTGCCACCAGCAGAGATGTGAGCGGGAGCGATGAGCAGTTCTTC	CATSRDVSGSDEQFF
TRBJ2-5	few	TRBV5-1	TRBD2	TGCGCCAGCAAGCTGACGGCGGGAGGGCCTAAAGAGACCCAGTACTTC	CASKLTAGGPKETQYF
TRBJ2-7	few	TRBV29-1	TRBD1	TGCAGCGCCCTCGGGACAGGGAACTACGAGCAGTACTTC	CSALGTGNYEQYF
TRBJ2-1	NA	TRBV7-9	NA	TGTGCCAGCAGCTTAGTTATGTCCTACAATGAGCAGTTCTTC	CASSLVMSYNEQFF
TRBJ2-1	few	TRBV12-3/TRBV12-4	TRBD2	TGTGCCAGCAGTTCACGGCTAGCGGGAGGTAGCTCCTACAATGAGCAGTTCTTC	CASSSRLAGGSSYNEQFF
TRBJ2-1	many	TRBV12-3/TRBV12-4	TRBD2	TGTGCCAGCAGTTTAGTAGGACTAGGGAGTGAGCAGTTCTTC	CASSLVGLGSEQFF
TRBJ2-1	NA	TRBV5-1	TRBD2	TGCGCCAGCAGTCCCGGACTAGCGGGAGGAGGGTTCTACAATGAGCAGTTCTTC	CASSPGLAGGGFYNEQFF
TRBJ2-5	NA	TRBV6-1	TRBD1	TGTGCCAGCAGCGAACAGGGGCTGGGTAAGACCCAGTACTTC	CASSEQGLGKTQYF
TRBJ2-7	many	TRBV29-1	TRBD2	TGCAGCGTTCTTGGGACTAGCGGTCCTCCCTACGAGCAGTACTTC	CSVLGTSGPPYEQYF
TRBJ2-1	NA	TRBV7-8	NA	TGTGCCAGCAGGACCACGGGAGCCACCGGCAATGAGCAGTTCTTC	CASRTTGATGNEQFF
TRBJ1-2	few	TRBV5-6	TRBD1	TGTGCCAGCAGAACCGGGACAGGGACCTATGGCTACACCTTC	CASRTGTGTYGYTF
TRBJ1-1	NA	TRBV5-1	NA	TGCGCCAGCAGCGTAGGCGCGGGACAAAGGGATACTGAAGCTTTCTTT	CASSVGAGQRDTEAFF
TRBJ2-4	NA	TRBV11-2	NA	TGTGCCAGCAGCCCGCGGACCGTCGGAATTCAGTACTTC	CASSPRTVGIQYF
TRBJ2-1	few	TRBV14	NA	TGTGCCAGCAGCCAAGATCTGCGGCCCAAACCCTTCAATTTGCAGTTCTTC	CASSQDLRPKPFNLQFF
TRBJ2-5	few	TRBV12-3/TRBV12-4	TRBD1	TGTGCCAGCAGTTCCCCCGGGACAGGGATGGAAGAGACCCAGTACTTC	CASSSPGTGMEETQYF
TRBJ2-7	few	TRBV15	TRBD1	TGTGCCACGCGGAGGACAGGAGTGTACGAGCAGTACTTC	CATRRTGVYEQYF
TRBJ2-7	many	TRBV27	NA	TGTGCCAGCAGTCACCGGACAGCCTCCTACGAGCAGTACTTC	CASSHRTASYEQYF
TRBJ2-1	few	TRBV7-2	NA	TGTGCCAGCAGCTTGTTACTAGCTCTTGAATACAATGAGCAGTTCTTC	CASSLLLALEYNEQFF
TRBJ2-3	many	TRBV15	NA	TGTGCCACCAGCCTCAGGGACGTCCGCACAGATACGCAGTATTTT	CATSLRDVRTDTQYF
TRBJ2-7	once	TRBV3-1	NA	TGTGCCAGCAGCCCAATCGGTGGGGGGCCCTACGAGCAGTACTTC	CASSPIGGGPYEQYF
TRBJ2-2	many	TRBV12-3/TRBV12-4	NA	TGTGCCAGCAGTTTTAGACCAGGGATCGGGGAGCTGTTTTTT	CASSFRPGIGELFF
TRBJ2-1	many	TRBV5-1	NA	TGCGCCAGCAGCTTGGCTTCCGCTTCCTATGAGCAGTTCTTC	CASSLASASYEQFF
TRBJ2-1	NA	TRBV12-3/TRBV12-4	NA	TGTGCCAGCTCCCTCCCCCGGGCCTACAATGAGCAGTTCTTC	CASSLPRAYNEQFF
TRBJ2-7	few	TRBV29-1	NA	TGCAGCGTTGACGGTTTGGCAGGGGGGCCCTACGAGCAGTACTTC	CSVDGLAGGPYEQYF